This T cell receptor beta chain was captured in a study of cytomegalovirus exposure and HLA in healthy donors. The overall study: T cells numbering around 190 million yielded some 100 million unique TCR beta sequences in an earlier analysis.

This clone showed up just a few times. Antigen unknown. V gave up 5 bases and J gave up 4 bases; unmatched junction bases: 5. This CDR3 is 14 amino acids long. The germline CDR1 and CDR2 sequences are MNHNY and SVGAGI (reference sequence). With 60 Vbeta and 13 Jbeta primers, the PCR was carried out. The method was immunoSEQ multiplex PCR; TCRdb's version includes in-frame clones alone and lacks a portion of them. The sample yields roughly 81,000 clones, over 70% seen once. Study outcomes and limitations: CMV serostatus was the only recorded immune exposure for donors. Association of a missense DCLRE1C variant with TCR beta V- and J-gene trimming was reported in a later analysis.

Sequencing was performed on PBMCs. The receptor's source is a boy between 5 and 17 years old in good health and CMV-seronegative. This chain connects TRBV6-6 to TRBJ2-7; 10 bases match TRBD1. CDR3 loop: CASSRGTGAYEQYF. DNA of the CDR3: TGTGCCAGCAGTCGCGGGACAGGGGCTTACGAGCAGTACTTC.